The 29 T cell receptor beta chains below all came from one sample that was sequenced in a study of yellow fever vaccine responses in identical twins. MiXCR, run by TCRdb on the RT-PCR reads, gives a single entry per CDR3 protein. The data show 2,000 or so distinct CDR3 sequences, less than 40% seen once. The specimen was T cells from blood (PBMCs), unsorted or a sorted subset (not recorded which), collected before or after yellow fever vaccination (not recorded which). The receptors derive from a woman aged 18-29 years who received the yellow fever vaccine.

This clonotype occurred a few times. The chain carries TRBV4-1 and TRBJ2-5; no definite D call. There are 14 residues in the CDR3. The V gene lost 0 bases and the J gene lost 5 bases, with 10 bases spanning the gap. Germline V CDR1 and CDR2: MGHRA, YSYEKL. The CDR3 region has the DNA TGCGCCAGCAGCCAAGAAGGAGTAAGGGAGACCCAGTACTTC. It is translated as CASSQEGVRETQYF.

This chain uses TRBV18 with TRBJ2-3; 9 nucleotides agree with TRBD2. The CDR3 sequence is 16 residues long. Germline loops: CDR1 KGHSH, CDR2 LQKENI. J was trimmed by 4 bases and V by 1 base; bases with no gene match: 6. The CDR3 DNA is TGTGCCAGCTCACCACAACCTAGCGGGGTGGCAGATACGCAGTATTTT. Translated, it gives CASSPQPSGVADTQYF.

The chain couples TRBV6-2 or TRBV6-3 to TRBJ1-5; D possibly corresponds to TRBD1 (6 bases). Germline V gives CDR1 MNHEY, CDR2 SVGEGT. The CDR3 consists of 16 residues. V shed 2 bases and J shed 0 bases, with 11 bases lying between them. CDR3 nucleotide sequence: TGTGCCAGCAGTTACGGGGGCTTATATAGCAATCAGCCCCAGCATTTT. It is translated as CASSYGGLYSNQPQHF.

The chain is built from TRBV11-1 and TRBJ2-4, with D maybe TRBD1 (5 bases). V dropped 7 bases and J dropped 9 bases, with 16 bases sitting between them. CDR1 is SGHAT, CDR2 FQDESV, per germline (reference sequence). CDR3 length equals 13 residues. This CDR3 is CASMGPVVGIQYF. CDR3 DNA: TGTGCCAGCATGGGGCCCGTGGTGGGCATTCAGTACTTC.

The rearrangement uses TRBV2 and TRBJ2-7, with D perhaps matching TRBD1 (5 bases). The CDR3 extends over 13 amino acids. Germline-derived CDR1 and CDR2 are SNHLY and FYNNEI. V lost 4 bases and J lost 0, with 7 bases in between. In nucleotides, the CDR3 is TGTGCCAGCAGTGGACAGAGCTCCTACGAGCAGTACTTC. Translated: CASSGQSSYEQYF.

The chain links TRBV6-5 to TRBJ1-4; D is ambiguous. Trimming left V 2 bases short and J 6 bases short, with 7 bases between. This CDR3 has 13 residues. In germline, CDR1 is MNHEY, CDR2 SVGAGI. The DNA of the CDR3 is TGTGCCAGCAGTTACGGGGTACATGAAAAACTGTTTTTT. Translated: CASSYGVHEKLFF.

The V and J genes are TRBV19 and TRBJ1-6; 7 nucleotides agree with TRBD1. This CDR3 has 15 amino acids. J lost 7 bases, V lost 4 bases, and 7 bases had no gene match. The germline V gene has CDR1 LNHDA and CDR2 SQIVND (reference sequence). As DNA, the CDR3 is TGTGCCAGTAGTACGGGACAGTTTGGCAATTCACCCCTCCACTTT. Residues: CASSTGQFGNSPLHF.

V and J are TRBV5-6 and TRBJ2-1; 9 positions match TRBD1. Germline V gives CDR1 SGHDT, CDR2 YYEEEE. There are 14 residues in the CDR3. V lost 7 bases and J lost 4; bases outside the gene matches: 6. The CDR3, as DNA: TGTGCCAGCGGAAGACAGGGGGGATACAATGAGCAGTTCTTC. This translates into CASGRQGGYNEQFF.

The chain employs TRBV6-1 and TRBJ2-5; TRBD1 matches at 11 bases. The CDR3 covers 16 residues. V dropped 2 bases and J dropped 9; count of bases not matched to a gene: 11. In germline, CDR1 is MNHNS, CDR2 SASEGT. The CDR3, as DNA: TGTGCCAGCAGTGAACTAGCCGGACAGGGGGCGGAAGCCCAGTACTTC. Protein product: CASSELAGQGAEAQYF.

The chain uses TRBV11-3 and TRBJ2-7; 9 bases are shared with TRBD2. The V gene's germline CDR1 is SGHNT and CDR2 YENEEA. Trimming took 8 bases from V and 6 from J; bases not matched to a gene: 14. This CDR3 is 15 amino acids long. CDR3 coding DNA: TGTGCCAGCTCCTCAACTGGCGGGAGGGCCCTCGAGCAGTACTTC. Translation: CASSSTGGRALEQYF. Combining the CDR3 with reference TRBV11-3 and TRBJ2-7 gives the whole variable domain EAGVVQSPRYKIIEKKQPVAFWCNPISGHNTLYWYLQNLGQGPELLIRYENEEAVDDSQLPKDRFSAERLKGVDSTLKIQPAELGDSAVYLCASSSTGGRALEQYFGPGTRLTVT.

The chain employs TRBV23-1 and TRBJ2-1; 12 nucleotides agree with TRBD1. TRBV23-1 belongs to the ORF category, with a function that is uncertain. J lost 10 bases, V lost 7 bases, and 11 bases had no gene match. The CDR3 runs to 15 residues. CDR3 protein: CASISPGTGGNEQFF. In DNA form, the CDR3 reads TGCGCCAGCATTTCTCCCGGGACAGGGGGCAACGAGCAGTTCTTC.

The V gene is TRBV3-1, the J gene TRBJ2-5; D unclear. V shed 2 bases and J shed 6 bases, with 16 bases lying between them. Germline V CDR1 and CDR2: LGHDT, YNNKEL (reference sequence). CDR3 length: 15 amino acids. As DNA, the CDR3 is TGTGCCAGCAGCCAAAGAGGAACTGTTGGGAAGACCCAGTACTTC. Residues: CASSQRGTVGKTQYF.

The CDR3 DNA is TGTGCCACCAGTTCCGGGACAGGGGAAGTTAATGAGCAGTTCTTC. Translated: CATSSGTGEVNEQFF. V gene TRBV24-1 combines with J gene TRBJ2-1; 10 nucleotides agree with TRBD1. V lost 6 bases to trimming and J lost 7 bases; unmatched junction nucleotides: 8. Germline V CDR1 and CDR2: KGHDR, SFDVKD. The CDR3 is 15 amino acids.

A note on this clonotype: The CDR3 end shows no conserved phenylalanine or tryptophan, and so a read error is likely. The CDR3 loop reads CASSQVKEEEAFL. The CDR3 DNA follows: TGCGCCAGCAGCCAAGTTAAGGAAGAGGAAGCTTTCCTT. The J gene is TRBJ1-1, the V gene TRBV4-1, with D unclear. There are 13 residues in the CDR3. CDR1 is MGHRA and CDR2 is YSYEKL in the germline V gene. Trimming pared 1 base from V and 8 bases from J, leaving 11 bases between.

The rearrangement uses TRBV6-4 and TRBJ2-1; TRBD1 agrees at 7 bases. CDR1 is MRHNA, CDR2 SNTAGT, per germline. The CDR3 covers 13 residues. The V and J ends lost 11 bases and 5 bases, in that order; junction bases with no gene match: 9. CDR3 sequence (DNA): TGTGCCGCAGCGCAGACAGGGAACAATGAGCAGTTCTTC. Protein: CAAAQTGNNEQFF.

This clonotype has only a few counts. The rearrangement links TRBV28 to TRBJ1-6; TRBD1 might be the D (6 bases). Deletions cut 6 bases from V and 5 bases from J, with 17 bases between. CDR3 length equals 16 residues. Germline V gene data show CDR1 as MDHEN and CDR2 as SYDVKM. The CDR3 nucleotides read TGTGCCAGCAGCTCGCCGGGGACATCCGATAATTCACCCCTCCACTTT. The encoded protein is CASSSPGTSDNSPLHF.

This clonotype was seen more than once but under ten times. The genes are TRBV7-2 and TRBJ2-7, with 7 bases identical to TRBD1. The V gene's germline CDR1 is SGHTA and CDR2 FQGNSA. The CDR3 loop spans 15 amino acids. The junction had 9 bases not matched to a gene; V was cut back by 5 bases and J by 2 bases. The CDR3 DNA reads TGTGCCAGCAGCCCCCAACAGGGGCTTGCCTACGAGCAGTACTTC. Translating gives CASSPQQGLAYEQYF. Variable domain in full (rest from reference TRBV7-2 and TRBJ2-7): GAGVSQSPSNKVTEKGKDVELRCDPISGHTALYWYRQSLGQGLEFLIYFQGNSAPDKSGLPSDRFSAERTGGSVSTLTIQRTQQEDSAVYLCASSPQQGLAYEQYFGPGTRLTVT.

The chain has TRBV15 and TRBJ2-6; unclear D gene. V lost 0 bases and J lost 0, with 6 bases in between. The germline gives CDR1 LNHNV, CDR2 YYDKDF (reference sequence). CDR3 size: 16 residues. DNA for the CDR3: TGTGCCACCAGCAGAGATTTTGCCTCTGGGGCCAACGTCCTGACTTTC. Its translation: CATSRDFASGANVLTF. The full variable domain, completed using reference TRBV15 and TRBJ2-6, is DAMVIQNPRYQVTQFGKPVTLSCSQTLNHNVMYWYQQKSSQAPKLLFHYYDKDFNNEADTPDNFQSRRPNTSFCFLDIRSPGLGDTAMYLCATSRDFASGANVLTFGAGSRLTVL.

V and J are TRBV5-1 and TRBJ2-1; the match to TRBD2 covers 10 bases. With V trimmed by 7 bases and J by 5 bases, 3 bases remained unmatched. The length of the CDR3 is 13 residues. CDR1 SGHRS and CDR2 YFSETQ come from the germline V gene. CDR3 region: CASRTSGHNEQFF. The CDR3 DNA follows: TGCGCCAGCCGGACTAGCGGACACAATGAGCAGTTCTTC. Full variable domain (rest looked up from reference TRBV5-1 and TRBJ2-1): KAGVTQTPRYLIKTRGQQVTLSCSPISGHRSVSWYQQTPGQGLQFLFEYFSETQRNKGNFPGRFSGRQFSNSRSEMNVSTLELGDSALYLCASRTSGHNEQFFGPGTRLTVL.

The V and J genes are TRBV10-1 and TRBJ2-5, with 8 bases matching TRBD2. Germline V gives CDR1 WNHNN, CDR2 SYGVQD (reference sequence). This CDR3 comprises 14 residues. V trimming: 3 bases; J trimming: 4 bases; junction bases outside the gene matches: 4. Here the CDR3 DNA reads TGCGCCAGCAGTGACCCGGGACTAGGAGAGACCCAGTACTTC. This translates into CASSDPGLGETQYF.

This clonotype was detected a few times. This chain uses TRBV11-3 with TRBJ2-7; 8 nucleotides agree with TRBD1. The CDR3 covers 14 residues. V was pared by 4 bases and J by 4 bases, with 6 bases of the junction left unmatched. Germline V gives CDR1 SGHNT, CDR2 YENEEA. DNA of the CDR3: TGTGCCAGCAGCTCAAGGACAGGGACGTACGAGCAGTACTTC. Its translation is CASSSRTGTYEQYF.

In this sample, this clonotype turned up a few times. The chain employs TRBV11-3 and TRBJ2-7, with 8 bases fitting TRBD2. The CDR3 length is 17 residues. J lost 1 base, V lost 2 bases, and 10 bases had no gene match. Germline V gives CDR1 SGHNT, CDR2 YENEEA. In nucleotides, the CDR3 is TGTGCCAGCAGCTTATTGTCTAGCGGGTCTTCGTCCTACGAGCAGTACTTC. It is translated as CASSLLSSGSSSYEQYF.

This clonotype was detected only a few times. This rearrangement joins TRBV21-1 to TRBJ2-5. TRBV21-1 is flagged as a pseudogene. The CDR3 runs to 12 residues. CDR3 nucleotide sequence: TGTGCCAGCAGCAAAGTGGGAGAGACCCAGTACTTC. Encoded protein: CASSKVGETQYF.

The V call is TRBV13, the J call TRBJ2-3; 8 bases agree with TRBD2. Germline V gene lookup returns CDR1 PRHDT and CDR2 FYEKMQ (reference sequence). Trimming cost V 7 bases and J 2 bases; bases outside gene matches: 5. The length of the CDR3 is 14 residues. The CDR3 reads CASIRGGPTDTQYF. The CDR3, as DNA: TGTGCCAGCATACGGGGGGGCCCCACAGATACGCAGTATTTT.

CDR3 amino acids: CASSTQGASYNEQFF. CDR3 DNA sequence: TGTGCCAGCAGTACACAGGGGGCCTCCTACAATGAGCAGTTCTTC. This rearrangement joins TRBV27 to TRBJ2-1; 9 bases agree with TRBD1. The CDR3 consists of 15 residues. Germline loops: CDR1 MNHEY, CDR2 SMNVEV (reference sequence). The V segment lost 5 bases and the J segment 0 bases; nucleotides outside the gene matches: 2.

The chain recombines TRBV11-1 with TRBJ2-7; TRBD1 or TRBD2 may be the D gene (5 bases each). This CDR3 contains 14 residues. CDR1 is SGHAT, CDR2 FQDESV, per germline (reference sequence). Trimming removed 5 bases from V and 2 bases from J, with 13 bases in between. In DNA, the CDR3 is TGTGCCAGCAGCCCCGGGGCTGTTGCCTACGAGCAGTACTTC. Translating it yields CASSPGAVAYEQYF.

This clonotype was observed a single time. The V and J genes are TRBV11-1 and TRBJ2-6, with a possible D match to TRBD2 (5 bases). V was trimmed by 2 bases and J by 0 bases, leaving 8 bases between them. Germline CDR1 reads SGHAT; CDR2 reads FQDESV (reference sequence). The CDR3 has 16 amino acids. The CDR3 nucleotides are TGTGCCAGCAGCTTAAGGAGGAGCTCTGGGGCCAACGTCCTGACTTTC. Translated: CASSLRRSSGANVLTF. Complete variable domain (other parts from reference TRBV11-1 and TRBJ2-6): EAEVAQSPRYKITEKSQAVAFWCDPISGHATLYWYRQILGQGPELLVQFQDESVVDDSQLPKDRFSAERLKGVDSTLKIQPAELGDSAMYLCASSLRRSSGANVLTFGAGSRLTVL.

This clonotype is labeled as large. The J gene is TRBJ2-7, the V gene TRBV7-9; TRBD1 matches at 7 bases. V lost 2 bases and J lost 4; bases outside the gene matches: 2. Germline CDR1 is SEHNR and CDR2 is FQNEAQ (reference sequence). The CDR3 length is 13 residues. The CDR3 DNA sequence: TGTGCCAGCAGCTTACAGGGGGATTACGAGCAGTACTTC. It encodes CASSLQGDYEQYF.

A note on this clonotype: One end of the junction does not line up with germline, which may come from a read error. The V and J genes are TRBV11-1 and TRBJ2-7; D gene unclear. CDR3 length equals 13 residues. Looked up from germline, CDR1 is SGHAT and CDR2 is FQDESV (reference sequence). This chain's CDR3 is CASRHSFGYVQYF. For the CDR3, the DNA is TGTGCCAGCAGACACAGCTTTGGCTACGTGCAGTACTTC. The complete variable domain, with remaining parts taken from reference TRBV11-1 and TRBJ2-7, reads EAEVAQSPRYKITEKSQAVAFWCDPISGHATLYWYRQILGQGPELLVQFQDESVVDDSQLPKDRFSAERLKGVDSTLKIQPAELGDSAMYLCASRHSFGYVQYFGPGTRLTVT.